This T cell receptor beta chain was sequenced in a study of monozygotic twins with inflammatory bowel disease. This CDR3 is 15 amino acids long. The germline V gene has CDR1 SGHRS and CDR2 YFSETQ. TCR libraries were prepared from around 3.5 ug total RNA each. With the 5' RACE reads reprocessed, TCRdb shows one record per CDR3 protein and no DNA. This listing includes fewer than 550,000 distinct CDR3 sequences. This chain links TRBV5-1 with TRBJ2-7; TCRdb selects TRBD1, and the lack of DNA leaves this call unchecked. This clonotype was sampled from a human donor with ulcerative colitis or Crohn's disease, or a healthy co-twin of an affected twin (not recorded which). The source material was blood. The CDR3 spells CASSLSGQGTYEQYF.